The next 25 T cell receptor beta chains were all read from a single sample in a study of T cell responses to AZD1222 COVID-19 vaccine. Produced via immunoSEQ multiplex PCR; TCRdb's table is partial and in-frame only. The sample has 150,000 to 200,000 clones, over 75% seen once. This material consisted of peripheral blood, taken on day 0 of AZD1222 vaccination. These receptors originate from an adult in good health.

The chain joins TRBV6-4 to TRBJ1-6; D gene uncertain. The CDR3 spans 14 residues. V was trimmed by 3 bases and J by 7 bases, leaving 10 bases between them. Germline V CDR1 and CDR2: MRHNA, SNTAGT. CDR3 region: CASSEWGGNSPLHF. The CDR3 region has the DNA TGTGCCAGCAGTGAGTGGGGTGGGAATTCACCCCTCCACTTT.

The genes are TRBV6-2 or TRBV6-3 and TRBJ2-7; TRBD1 is a possible D gene (6 bases). The V gene's germline CDR1 is MNHEY and CDR2 SVGEGT. This CDR3 is built from 16 residues. The germline V and J ends were trimmed by 0 bases and 4 bases, with 16 bases remaining between them. CDR3 residues: CASSYSKGVFSYEQYF. CDR3 coding DNA: TGTGCCAGCAGTTACTCGAAGGGGGTCTTCTCATACGAGCAGTACTTC.

Note on this clone: At the DNA level, this CDR3 is encoded by other sequences in the same sample as well. This chain links TRBV6-2 or TRBV6-3 with TRBJ1-5, with D uncertain. The V and J ends lost 0 bases and 0 bases respectively, with 9 bases between them. CDR1 and CDR2 (germline): MNHEY, SVGEGT. There are 16 residues in the CDR3. CDR3 DNA sequence: TGTGCCAGCAGTTACTCGAGAGGTTATAGCAATCAGCCCCAGCATTTT. Its translation: CASSYSRGYSNQPQHF.

This rearrangement joins TRBV9 to TRBJ2-1, with D tentatively TRBD1 (6 bases). This CDR3 comprises 17 residues. Per germline, CDR1 SGDLS and CDR2 YYNGEE. Trimming removed 1 base from V and 2 bases from J, with 16 bases in between. The CDR3 coding sequence is TGTGCCAGCAGCGTACAAACAGGGCAGGGCCCCTACAATGAGCAGTTCTTC. Translating gives CASSVQTGQGPYNEQFF. Complete variable domain (other parts from reference TRBV9 and TRBJ2-1): DSGVTQTPKHLITATGQRVTLRCSPRSGDLSVYWYQQSLDQGLQFLIQYYNGEERAKGNILERFSAQQFPDLHSELNLSSLELGDSALYFCASSVQTGQGPYNEQFFGPGTRLTVL.

A single count supports this clone. V is TRBV7-2 and J is TRBJ2-3; 8 positions agree with TRBD1. V shed 5 bases, J shed 8 bases, and the junction held 18 bases outside the gene matches. Looked up from germline, CDR1 is SGHTA and CDR2 is FQGNSA. The CDR3 runs 17 residues. The CDR3 bases are TGTGCCAGCAGCAAACTCCCCGACAGGGGAGAAATGGGTACGCAGTATTTT. It yields the protein CASSKLPDRGEMGTQYF.

Remarks on this clone: The same CDR3 can be traced to other DNA sequences in this sample. The J gene is TRBJ2-7, the V gene TRBV27, with 11 bases matching TRBD1. CDR1 and CDR2 from the germline V gene are MNHEY and SMNVEV (reference sequence). V shed 4 bases, J shed 5 bases, and the junction held 1 base outside the gene matches. The CDR3 is 13 residues long. CDR3 DNA: TGTGCCAGCAGTTGGACAGGGGGCAACGAGCAGTACTTC. The encoded protein is CASSWTGGNEQYF.

The V and J genes are TRBV6-1 and TRBJ2-2, with 8 bases fitting TRBD1. Trimming took 2 bases from V and 7 from J; bases not matched to a gene: 6. This CDR3 is built from 15 residues. Germline V gives CDR1 MNHNS, CDR2 SASEGT. CDR3 in amino acids: CASSELGQVHGELFF. The CDR3 DNA follows: TGTGCCAGCAGTGAACTGGGACAGGTCCACGGGGAGCTGTTTTTT.

This clone showed up just once. This rearrangement joins TRBV12-3 or TRBV12-4 to TRBJ2-3, with D hard to call. V gave up 3 bases and J gave up 4 bases, with 8 bases separating them. The CDR3 spans 13 residues. The CDR3: CASSFADPDTQYF. The CDR3 DNA follows: TGTGCCAGCAGTTTTGCCGACCCAGATACGCAGTATTTT.

The V call is TRBV4-3, the J call TRBJ2-1; D remains ambiguous. Germline-derived CDR1 and CDR2 are LGHNA and YSLEER. This CDR3 has 15 amino acids. Trimming cost V 0 bases and J 2 bases, with 8 bases left between them. CDR3 nucleotides: TGCGCCAGCAGCCAAGATGGGATAGCCTACAATGAGCAGTTCTTC. This translates into CASSQDGIAYNEQFF.

The chain uses TRBV6-2 or TRBV6-3 and TRBJ2-1, with D possibly TRBD2 on 7 matching bases. This CDR3 region has 17 residues. V lost 2 bases and J 9 bases, leaving 23 bases between the germline ends. CDR1 and CDR2 (germline): MNHEY, SVGEGT. CDR3 region: CASSYDLRGPAEGEQFF. In DNA form, the CDR3 reads TGTGCCAGCAGTTACGATTTGCGGGGGCCTGCGGAAGGTGAGCAGTTCTTC.

The chain joins TRBV18 to TRBJ1-5; 10 bases are a match to TRBD1. V gave up 2 bases and J gave up 0 bases; unmatched junction bases: 4. Germline V CDR1 and CDR2: KGHSH, LQKENI. CDR3 length: 17 amino acids. CDR3 bases: TGTGCCAGCTCACCAGAGGGACAGGGGTATAGCAATCAGCCCCAGCATTTT. Translating gives CASSPEGQGYSNQPQHF.

The rearrangement joins TRBV7-9 to TRBJ2-3; D may be TRBD1 (5 bases). This CDR3 has 14 residues. The ends were cut back, 2 bases at V and 3 bases at J, with 9 bases in the middle. CDR1 is SEHNR and CDR2 is FQNEAQ in the germline V gene (reference sequence). The CDR3 DNA reads as TGTGCCAGCAGCTTAATTCAGGGAACAGATACGCAGTATTTT. Its protein is CASSLIQGTDTQYF.

V is TRBV27 and J is TRBJ1-1, with TRBD1 matching 7 bases. The CDR3 consists of 15 residues. Germline V gene data show CDR1 as MNHEY and CDR2 as SMNVEV (reference sequence). J was trimmed by 1 base and V by 5 bases; bases with no gene match: 7. As DNA, the CDR3 is TGTGCCAGCAGTATCACAGGGGCGGGGAACACTGAAGCTTTCTTT. Translating it yields CASSITGAGNTEAFF.

The V call is TRBV3-1 (or the pseudogene TRBV3-2), the J call TRBJ1-1; 7 nucleotides align to TRBD1. CDR3 length: 14 residues. V lost 3 bases and J lost 5; bases outside the gene matches: 6. The germline CDR1 and CDR2 sequences are LGHDT and YNNKEL (reference sequence). The CDR3 reads CASSHRQGKTEAFF. The DNA of the CDR3 is TGTGCCAGCAGCCATAGACAGGGAAAAACTGAAGCTTTCTTT.

This clone has more than one count but fewer than ten. The rearrangement links TRBV6-2 or TRBV6-3 to TRBJ2-7, with 8 bases lining up with TRBD2. The CDR3 has 17 residues. Germline assignment: CDR1 MNHEY and CDR2 SVGEGT. Trimming cost V 1 base and J 2 bases; bases outside gene matches: 10. CDR3 sequence: CASSYFSKTSAPYEQYF. DNA of the CDR3: TGTGCCAGCAGTTACTTTTCCAAGACTAGCGCACCCTACGAGCAGTACTTC.

This sequence joins TRBV7-9 and TRBJ1-5; 7 nucleotides agree with TRBD1. The CDR3 totals 13 residues. Germline assignment: CDR1 SEHNR and CDR2 FQNEAQ (reference sequence). Trimming cost V 1 base and J 8 bases; bases outside gene matches: 2. The CDR3 DNA is TGTGCCAGCAGCTTAGTGGGGACAGAGCCCCAGCATTTT. Translation gives CASSLVGTEPQHF.

The genes are TRBV3-1 (or the pseudogene TRBV3-2) and TRBJ2-3; 10 nucleotides match TRBD2. The CDR3 extends over 16 amino acids. V lost 4 bases and J lost 5; bases outside the gene matches: 9. Germline V gene sequence: CDR1 LGHDT, CDR2 YNNKEL (reference sequence). This chain's CDR3 is CASSPGSGGTVDTQYF. CDR3 DNA sequence: TGTGCCAGCAGCCCGGGTAGCGGGGGGACCGTAGATACGCAGTATTTT.

This chain links TRBV6-2 or TRBV6-3 with TRBJ2-7; TRBD2 is a possible D gene (6 bases). Per the germline V gene, CDR1 is MNHEY and CDR2 is SVGEGT. V was clipped by 5 bases and J by 1 base, with 18 bases between them. The CDR3 sequence is 16 residues long. DNA for the CDR3: TGTGCCAGCAGTCTTACTCGTGGGGGGAGATCCTACGAGCAGTACTTC. It codes for CASSLTRGGRSYEQYF.

This clone has just one count. The J gene is TRBJ1-6, the V gene TRBV10-3; maybe TRBD1 (5 bases). The germline gives CDR1 ENHRY, CDR2 SYGVKD. This CDR3 has 13 residues. V was cut by 0 bases and J by 8 bases, with 5 bases left in between. The CDR3 DNA follows: TGTGCCATCAGTGAGTCAGGGGATTCACCCCTCCACTTT. Protein: CAISESGDSPLHF.

This clone came up once. V and J are TRBV3-1 (or the pseudogene TRBV3-2) and TRBJ1-3; D gene ambiguous. This CDR3 has 13 amino acids. V was pared by 5 bases and J by 4 bases, with 9 bases between. Germline V CDR1 and CDR2: LGHDT, YNNKEL (reference sequence). CDR3 in amino acids: CASSTSGGNTIYF. The CDR3 nucleotides are TGTGCCAGCAGCACCTCGGGGGGAAACACCATATATTTT.

V gene TRBV7-6 combines with J gene TRBJ1-2, with 11 bases matching TRBD1. The V gene end was trimmed by 8 bases and the J gene end by 2 bases; junction bases not matched to a gene: 10. This CDR3 has 16 residues. Germline V gives CDR1 SGHVS, CDR2 FNYEAQ. DNA of the CDR3: TGTGCCAGCCCTATGTGGACAGGGGGCCTCAACTATGGCTACACCTTC. Translation: CASPMWTGGLNYGYTF.

This clone is a singleton in its sample. This chain joins TRBV6-4 and TRBJ2-2, with unresolved D. Per the germline V gene, CDR1 is MRHNA and CDR2 is SNTAGT. Trimming left V 2 bases short and J 7 bases short, with 5 bases between. The CDR3 is 12 amino acids. The CDR3 protein is CASSDAGGELFF. The CDR3 nucleotides are TGTGCCAGCAGTGACGCCGGCGGGGAGCTGTTTTTT.

The rearrangement uses TRBV11-1 and TRBJ1-1; possibly TRBD1 for D (5 bases). Germline assignment: CDR1 SGHAT and CDR2 FQDESV (reference sequence). Between the trimmed V and J ends, which lost 7 bases and 3 bases, there was a span of 12 bases. The CDR3 sequence is 13 residues long. CDR3 nucleotides: TGTGCCAGCAACCTTCGGGGGGACACTGAAGCTTTCTTT. This codes for CASNLRGDTEAFF.

The V call is TRBV24-1, the J call TRBJ2-1, with 7 bases that match TRBD2. Germline CDR1 reads KGHDR; CDR2 reads SFDVKD. This CDR3 comprises 16 residues. V lost 3 bases and J lost 2; bases outside the gene matches: 6. The CDR3 loop reads CATSDPKGGTYNEQFF. In DNA, the CDR3 is TGTGCCACCAGTGATCCTAAGGGAGGGACCTACAATGAGCAGTTCTTC.

This clone was observed once. V is TRBV6-7 and J is TRBJ2-7; D gene unclear. TRBV6-7 is flagged as an ORF with uncertain function. The CDR3 runs 14 residues. The germline V and J ends were trimmed by 4 bases and 1 base, with 11 bases remaining between them. The CDR3 nucleotides read TGTGCCAGCAGTTGTAGTCGTAGTTCCTACGAGCAGTACTTC. Translating gives CASSCSRSSYEQYF.